The source of this T cell receptor beta chain is a study of Ad26.COV2.S vaccination and SARS-CoV-2 variants. Clones were sequenced by immunoSEQ multiplex PCR, and TCRdb holds only the in-frame ones, with some missing. This table has some 190,000 clones, 70% to 90% appearing once. V lost 1 base and J lost 1; bases outside the gene matches: 3. CDR3 size: 15 residues. Looked up from germline, CDR1 is MNHEY and CDR2 is SMNVEV (reference sequence). Concerning this clone: The antigen is unknown.

Broader study findings: The breadth of spike-specific CD8+ and CD4+ T cell responses after vaccination was reportedly substantial.

The rearrangement links TRBV27 to TRBJ1-1, with 7 bases lining up with TRBD1. The clonotype was recovered from a human donor who had recovered from COVID-19. This sample comprised peripheral blood, obtained after recovery from COVID-19. CDR3 sequence reads: CASSLYDRANTEAFF. The CDR3 region has the DNA TGTGCCAGCAGTTTATACGACAGGGCGAACACTGAAGCTTTCTTT.